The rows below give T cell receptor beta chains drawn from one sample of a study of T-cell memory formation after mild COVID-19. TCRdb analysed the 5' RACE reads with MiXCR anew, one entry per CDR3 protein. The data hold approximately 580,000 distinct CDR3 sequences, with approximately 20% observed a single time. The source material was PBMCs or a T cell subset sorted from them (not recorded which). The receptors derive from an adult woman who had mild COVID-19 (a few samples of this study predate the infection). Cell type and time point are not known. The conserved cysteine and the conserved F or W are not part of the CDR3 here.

DSSSGQGAWEQY,TRBV12-3/TRBV12-4
GSSSTPGPRTDTQY,TRBV7-2
SARDLRLAGGPGEQY,TRBV20-1
ASSLAGEYTGELF,TRBV5-5
ASSDRLAGGPDTDTQY,TRBV9
ASSSGGLAAFKNIQY,TRBV7-3
SVAGTSGYEQY,TRBV29-1
ASSMDRGPAYNEQF,TRBV19
ASSQESIPGGYGYT,TRBV4-3
ASGLTLGAGELF,TRBV28
ASSLDRVVDEQY,TRBV7-9
AGRWGRPNTGELF,TRBV11-1
SVGEVNTEAF,TRBV20-1
ASSLGSQNNSPLH,TRBV5-1
ASRAGGSLYEQY,TRBV6-2/TRBV6-3
ASREGARDILGKLF,TRBV11-2
ASSGWYNEQF,TRBV2
ASSLVTSGASTDTQY,TRBV5-1
ASSLETGISAYNEQF,TRBV3-1
ASSLRVNTGELY,TRBV5-6
ASSRARGGTEAF,TRBV3-1
ASSSGGLAGTETQY,TRBV5-1
ASRGAGSSYNEQF,TRBV6-1
SAFGRGPNTEAF,TRBV20-1
SVAGGRGQRNTEAF,TRBV29-1
ASSQDPYYEQY,TRBV5-1
ASSYGGQPYSNQPQH,TRBV6-6
ATSDDWNTIY,TRBV24-1
ASSSNQPQH,TRBV9
ASSQDLREQF,TRBV4-3
ASSLNYGRGRNTGELF,TRBV6-1
SVGTAAYYGYT,TRBV29-1
SAETGREWNEQF,TRBV20-1
AISKTGPYEQY,TRBV10-3
AWSIGQRRTEAF,TRBV30
ASSTMGSGEQF,TRBV19
ASSSPQTGGEQY,TRBV7-8
ASSRDYAYEQY,TRBV9
ASIRTGVTNTQY,TRBV2
ASSLGFGMLLEQY,TRBV7-2
ASSQSGNGYT,TRBV16
AWSPGNRDPPY,TRBV30
ASSIYSGQGRYEQY,TRBV19
ATSDTRGRGLYNEQF,TRBV24-1
ASARLAAVNEQF,TRBV23-1
ASSFLRLAGGPNTGELF,TRBV5-4